This T cell receptor (beta chain) was sequenced in a study of T cells in Graves' hyperthyroidism and ophthalmopathy. Amplification of TCR beta CDR3 regions used RNA as the template. The TCR CDR3 was amplified in a first-round RT-PCR using the HTBI primer set. From the multiplex PCR reads, TCRdb called clonotypes with MiXCR, one entry per CDR3 protein. The sample lists hundreds of thousands of distinct CDR3 sequences, over 12% seen once, with approximately 27% in the top ten. Per germline, CDR1 LGHDT and CDR2 YNNKEL (reference sequence). V was clipped by 1 base and J by 2 bases; unmatched bases: 7. The CDR3 extends over 18 amino acids. In this sample, this clonotype turned up many times. For ophthalmopathy patients, the Clinical Activity Score was at least 3 and the NOSPECS grade at least 4; duration was under 3 months.

The chain employs TRBV3-1 and TRBJ2-7, with TRBD2 identical over 14 bases. The sequence derives from a man aged 45 to 65 with Graves' ophthalmopathy. The specimen was blood. CDR3 sequence (DNA): TGTGCCAGCAGCCAAGGGACTAGCGGGAGGCCACCGACCTACGAGCAGTACTTC. Its protein product is CASSQGTSGRPPTYEQYF.